The sequence of this T cell receptor (beta chain) was determined in a study of cytomegalovirus exposure and HLA in healthy donors. Study results and limitations: Later on, analysis showed that most CMV-associated TCR beta chains appeared to be HLA-restricted. Donors belonging to an Asian-associated ancestry cluster reportedly showed fewer N-insertions in productive TCRs than the approximately 670-donor mean, according to what a later analysis found.

The PCR ran on 60 Vbeta and 13 Jbeta primers. Sequencing used immunoSEQ multiplex PCR; TCRdb keeps in-frame clones, though not all of them. The sample shows approximately 130,000 clones, approximately 61% of them seen only once. J gave up 2 bases and V 3 bases, and 4 bases lay outside the gene matches. This CDR3 region has 14 residues. In germline, CDR1 is MNHEY, CDR2 SMNVEV (reference sequence). About this clone itself: The antigen is not known.

The genes are TRBV27 and TRBJ2-7; 7 nucleotides line up with TRBD2. Sequencing input: PBMCs. The receptor was derived from a woman between 40 and 55 years old in good health and CMV-seronegative. The CDR3 sequence: CASSFGGGTYEQYF. The CDR3 nucleotides are TGTGCCAGCAGTTTCGGCGGGGGTACCTACGAGCAGTACTTC.